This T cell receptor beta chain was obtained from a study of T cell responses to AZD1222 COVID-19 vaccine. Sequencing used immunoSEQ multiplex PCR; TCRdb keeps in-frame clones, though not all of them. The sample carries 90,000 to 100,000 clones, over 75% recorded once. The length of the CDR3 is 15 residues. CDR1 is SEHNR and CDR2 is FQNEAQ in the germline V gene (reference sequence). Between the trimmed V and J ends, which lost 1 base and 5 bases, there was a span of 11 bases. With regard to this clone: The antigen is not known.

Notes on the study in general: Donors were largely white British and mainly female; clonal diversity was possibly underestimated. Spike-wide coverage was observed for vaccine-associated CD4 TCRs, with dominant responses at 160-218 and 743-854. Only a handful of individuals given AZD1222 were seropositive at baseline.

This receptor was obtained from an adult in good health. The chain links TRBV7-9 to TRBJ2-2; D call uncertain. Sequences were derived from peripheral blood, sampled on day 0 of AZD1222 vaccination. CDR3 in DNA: TGTGCCAGCAGCTTAGGGTTTCTGTGGACCGGGGAGCTGTTTTTT. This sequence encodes CASSLGFLWTGELFF.